This TCR beta chain was identified in a study of cytomegalovirus exposure and HLA in healthy donors. Study background: Of the donors genotyped, approximately 410 in all, about 80% fell in the Caucasian-associated ancestry cluster.

Findings and limits, study-wide: Usually a TCR sequence was rare, but some public TCRs were found in many donors.

As regards this clone: What it binds is not known.

The PCR made use of 60 Vbeta and 13 Jbeta primers. Profiled with immunoSEQ multiplex PCR; TCRdb holds only in-frame clones, not every one. Of under 150,000 clones in the sample, around 77% were seen once. The CDR3 sequence is 15 residues long. The ends were cut back, 3 bases at V and 5 bases at J, with 14 bases in the middle. Germline V gene data show CDR1 as LGHNT and CDR2 as FRNRAP. This sequence was found in a woman in her thirties in good health and CMV-seropositive. Sequencing used PBMCs. The V and J genes are TRBV12-5 and TRBJ2-1; TRBD2 is a possible D gene (6 bases). DNA of the CDR3: TGTGCTAGTGGTTTTCCTCTAGCGCGTCACAATGAGCAGTTCTTC. Translation: CASGFPLARHNEQFF.